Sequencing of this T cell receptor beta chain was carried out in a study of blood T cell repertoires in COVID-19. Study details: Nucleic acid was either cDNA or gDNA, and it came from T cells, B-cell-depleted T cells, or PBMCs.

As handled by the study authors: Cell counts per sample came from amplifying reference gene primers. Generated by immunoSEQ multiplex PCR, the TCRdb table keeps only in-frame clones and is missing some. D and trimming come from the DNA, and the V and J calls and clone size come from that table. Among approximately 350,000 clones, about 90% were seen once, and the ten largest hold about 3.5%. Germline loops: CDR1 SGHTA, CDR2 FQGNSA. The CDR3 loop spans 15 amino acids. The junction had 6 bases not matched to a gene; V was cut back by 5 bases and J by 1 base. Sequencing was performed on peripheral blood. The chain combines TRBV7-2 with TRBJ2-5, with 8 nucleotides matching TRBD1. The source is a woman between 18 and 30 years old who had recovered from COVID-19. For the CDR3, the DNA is TGTGCCAGCAGCCGCGCACAGGGGGTCCAAGAGACCCAGTACTTC. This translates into CASSRAQGVQETQYF.